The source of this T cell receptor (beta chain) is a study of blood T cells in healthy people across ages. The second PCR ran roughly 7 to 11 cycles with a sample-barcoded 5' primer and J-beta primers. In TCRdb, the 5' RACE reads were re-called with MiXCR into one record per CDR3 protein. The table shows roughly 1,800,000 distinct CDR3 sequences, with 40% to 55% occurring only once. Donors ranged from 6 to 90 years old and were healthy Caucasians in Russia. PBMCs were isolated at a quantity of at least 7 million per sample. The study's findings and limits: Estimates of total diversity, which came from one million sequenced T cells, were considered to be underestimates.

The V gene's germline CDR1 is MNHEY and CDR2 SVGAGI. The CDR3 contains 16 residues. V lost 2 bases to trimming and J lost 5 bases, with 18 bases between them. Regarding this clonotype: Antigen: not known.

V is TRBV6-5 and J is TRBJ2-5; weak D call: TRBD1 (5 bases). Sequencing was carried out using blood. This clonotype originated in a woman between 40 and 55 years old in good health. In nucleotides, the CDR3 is TGTGCCAGCAGTTACGGATCAGGGATGGACCGGGAGACCCAGTACTTC. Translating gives CASSYGSGMDRETQYF.